Given below is one T cell receptor (beta chain) in context. Method: immunoSEQ multiplex PCR; TCRdb's copy keeps in-frame clones and lacks some. The sample holds 100,000 or so clones, roughly 84% seen once. The data stem from a study of blood T cell repertoires in COVID-19. The V gene end was trimmed by 4 bases and the J gene end by 8 bases; junction bases not matched to a gene: 12. This CDR3 is built from 17 residues. The germline V gene encodes CDR1 MGHDK and CDR2 SYGVNS. This clonotype was sampled from a woman aged 55-70 years in a cohort sampled during active or convalescent COVID-19. The chain links TRBV25-1 to TRBJ2-1, with TRBD2 matching over 12 bases. Sequenced input: peripheral blood. CDR3 residues: CASSGETSGRLHDEQFF. CDR3 coding DNA: TGTGCCAGCAGTGGGGAGACTAGCGGGAGACTACACGATGAGCAGTTCTTC.